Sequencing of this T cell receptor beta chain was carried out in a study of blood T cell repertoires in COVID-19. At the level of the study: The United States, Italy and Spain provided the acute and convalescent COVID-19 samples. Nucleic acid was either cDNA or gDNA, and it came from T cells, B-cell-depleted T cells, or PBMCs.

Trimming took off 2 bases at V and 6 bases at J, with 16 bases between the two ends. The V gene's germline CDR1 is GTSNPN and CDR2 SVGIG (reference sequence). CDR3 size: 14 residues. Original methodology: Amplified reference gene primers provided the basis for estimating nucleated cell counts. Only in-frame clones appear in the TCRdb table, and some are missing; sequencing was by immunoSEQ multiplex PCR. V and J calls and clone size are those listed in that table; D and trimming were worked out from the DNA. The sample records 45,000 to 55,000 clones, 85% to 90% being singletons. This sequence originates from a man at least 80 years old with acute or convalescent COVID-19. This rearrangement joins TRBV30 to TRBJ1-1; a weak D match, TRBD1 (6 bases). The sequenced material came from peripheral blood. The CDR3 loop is CAWSLGVGASEAFF. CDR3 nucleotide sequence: TGTGCCTGGAGTTTGGGGGTGGGGGCCTCTGAAGCTTTCTTT. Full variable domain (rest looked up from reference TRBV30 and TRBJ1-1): SQTIHQWPATLVQPVGSPLSLECTVEGTSNPNLYWYRQAAGRGLQLLFYSVGIGQISSEVPQNLSASRPQDRQFILSSKKLLLSDSGFYLCAWSLGVGASEAFFGQGTRLTVV.